This entry lists 32 T cell receptor beta chains sequenced from one sample in a study of early T cells in non-severe SARS-CoV-2 infection. From the 5' RACE reads, TCRdb called clonotypes with MiXCR, one entry per CDR3 protein. The data show 60,000 to 75,000 distinct CDR3 sequences, about 12% seen once. This sample comprised whole blood, obtained at baseline. The source of these receptors is an adult who was a healthcare worker with PCR-confirmed SARS-CoV-2 infection or an uninfected control (not recorded which).

This clonotype is labeled medium-sized. The chain is built from TRBV5-1 and TRBJ1-5; perhaps TRBD1 as D (6 bases). CDR1 SGHRS and CDR2 YFSETQ come from the germline V gene. Trimming shortened V by 1 base and J by 0 bases, and 8 bases separated the two germline ends. The CDR3 spans 15 residues. The DNA for the CDR3 is TGCGCCAGCAGCTTGACAGGGTATAGCAATCAGCCCCAGCATTTT. Translating it yields CASSLTGYSNQPQHF.

This chain connects TRBV28 to TRBJ2-3; possibly TRBD1 for D (5 bases). This CDR3 contains 16 residues. Trimming shortened V by 3 bases and J by 8 bases, and 21 bases separated the two germline ends. Looked up from germline, CDR1 is MDHEN and CDR2 is SYDVKM. The CDR3 here is CASSLSSLGAQGTQYF. The CDR3 nucleotides are TGTGCCAGCAGTTTGTCTTCGCTAGGGGCCCAGGGTACGCAGTATTTT.

This clonotype was picked up a small number of times. The rearrangement uses TRBV5-1 and TRBJ1-2, with D possibly TRBD1 on 5 matching bases. V dropped 0 bases and J dropped 5 bases, with 11 bases sitting between them. The length of the CDR3 is 14 residues. The germline CDR1 and CDR2 sequences are SGHRS and YFSETQ. In DNA, the CDR3 is TGCGCCAGCAGCTTGGCGTCCAGGGATTATGGCTACACCTTC. This translates into CASSLASRDYGYTF.

This clonotype has only a few counts. The V gene is TRBV6-5, the J gene TRBJ2-3; D is tentatively TRBD1 or TRBD2 (5 bases each). CDR1 is MNHEY, CDR2 SVGAGI, per germline. CDR3 length: 16 amino acids. Trimming removed 6 bases from V and 0 bases from J, with 16 bases in between. The CDR3 DNA is TGTGCCAGCAGCCCCCCGGGGACGGATAGCACAGATACGCAGTATTTT. Amino acids: CASSPPGTDSTDTQYF.

A few counts support this clonotype. This chain uses TRBV11-2 with TRBJ2-1; unclear D gene. V was pared by 4 bases and J by 10 bases, with 14 bases between. The CDR3 is made up of 13 amino acids. CDR1 and CDR2 from the germline V gene are SGHAT and FQNNGV. The CDR3 here is CASSSNTIAEQFF. The CDR3 DNA reads TGTGCCAGCAGCTCCAATACAATCGCGGAGCAGTTCTTC.

Ten or more counts support this clonotype. J is TRBJ1-5 and V is TRBV3-1, with D possibly matching TRBD1 (5 bases). Germline V gene lookup returns CDR1 LGHDT and CDR2 YNNKEL (reference sequence). V lost 0 bases and J 9 bases, leaving 15 bases between the germline ends. This CDR3 has 15 residues. CDR3 amino acids: CASSQDTMEGRPQHF. The CDR3 nucleotides are TGTGCCAGCAGCCAAGATACGATGGAGGGGCGGCCCCAGCATTTT.

The chain joins TRBV6-5 to TRBJ1-1; TRBD1 aligns across 10 bases. With V trimmed by 7 bases and J by 2 bases, 4 bases remained unmatched. The CDR3 has 14 residues. Germline V CDR1 and CDR2: MNHEY, SVGAGI. The chain's CDR3 is CASMRDRGNTEAFF. The CDR3 region has the DNA TGTGCCAGCATGAGGGACAGGGGAAACACTGAAGCTTTCTTT.

The chain joins TRBV11-2 to TRBJ2-6; D gene uncertain. V lost 3 bases and J 0 bases, leaving 6 bases between the germline ends. CDR1 is SGHAT and CDR2 is FQNNGV in the germline V gene. The CDR3 extends over 15 amino acids. The CDR3 DNA is TGTGCCAGCAGCTTGATTTCCTCTGGGGCCAACGTCCTGACTTTC. This encodes CASSLISSGANVLTF.

The J gene is TRBJ1-1, the V gene TRBV6-5; D is undetermined. The CDR3 loop spans 14 amino acids. CDR1 and CDR2 from the germline V gene are MNHEY and SVGAGI. Trimming stripped 5 bases from V and 0 bases from J, with 10 bases between. DNA for the CDR3: TGTGCCAGCAGTCTGCGGCGGCTGAACACTGAAGCTTTCTTT. The encoded protein is CASSLRRLNTEAFF.

The V gene is TRBV5-1, the J gene TRBJ2-3; D could derive from TRBD1 or TRBD2 (5 bases each). The CDR3 covers 12 residues. V lost 0 bases, J lost 9 bases, and 8 bases lay in between. CDR1 is SGHRS and CDR2 is YFSETQ in the germline V gene. The CDR3 DNA reads TGCGCCAGCAGCTTGGACTGGGACACGCAGTATTTT. Translated: CASSLDWDTQYF.

The CDR3 region is CASSHGQGNEQFF. CDR3 in DNA: TGCGCCAGCAGCCATGGACAGGGGAATGAGCAGTTCTTC. V gene TRBV4-3 combines with J gene TRBJ2-1; 9 bases agree with TRBD1. After removal of 3 bases from V and 7 bases from J, the junction contained 1 base not matched to a gene. The CDR3 has 13 residues. Germline assignment: CDR1 LGHNA and CDR2 YSLEER.

This clonotype was found many times. The chain is built from TRBV2 and TRBJ1-1, with a tentative D call TRBD1 (5 bases). CDR1 is SNHLY and CDR2 is FYNNEI in the germline V gene. The CDR3 totals 15 residues. Trimming pared 7 bases from V and 1 base from J, leaving 16 bases between. The CDR3, as DNA: TGTGCCAGCACCCGAATGGGGGATTCGAACACTGAAGCTTTCTTT. Encoded protein: CASTRMGDSNTEAFF.

This clonotype was counted a few times. The chain links TRBV3-1 to TRBJ1-6; a possible D gene is TRBD1 (6 bases). The germline V and J ends were trimmed by 4 bases and 7 bases, with 8 bases remaining between them. In germline, CDR1 is LGHDT, CDR2 YNNKEL (reference sequence). The CDR3 has 13 amino acids. Written as DNA, the CDR3 is TGTGCCAGCAGCCCAGGACAGAATTCACCCCTCCACTTT. Translation gives CASSPGQNSPLHF.

This clonotype was detected many times. The chain couples TRBV7-9 to TRBJ2-3, with D possibly TRBD2 on 6 matching bases. The CDR3 runs 14 residues. V shed 5 bases and J shed 4 bases, with 13 bases lying between them. Looked up from germline, CDR1 is SEHNR and CDR2 is FQNEAQ (reference sequence). For the CDR3, the DNA is TGTGCCAGCAGCAGACCTAGCGTGGCAGATACGCAGTATTTT. Residues: CASSRPSVADTQYF.

In this sample, this clonotype turned up many times. The chain is built from TRBV20-1 and TRBJ2-7; 8 bases are shared with TRBD2. The CDR3 has 14 amino acids. J was trimmed by 0 bases and V by 2 bases; bases with no gene match: 3. Germline V CDR1 and CDR2: DFQATT, SNEGSKA (reference sequence). CDR3 nucleotides: TGCAGTGCTAGAACTAGCGGACTCTCCTACGAGCAGTACTTC. The encoded protein is CSARTSGLSYEQYF.

The rearrangement joins TRBV27 to TRBJ1-6; D is possibly TRBD1 (5 bases). CDR3 length: 14 residues. CDR1 MNHEY and CDR2 SMNVEV come from the germline V gene (reference sequence). V lost 6 bases and J lost 8, with 14 bases in between. The CDR3 spells CASRSGWGDSPLHF. The CDR3 nucleotides are TGTGCCAGCAGGTCAGGGTGGGGGGATTCACCCCTCCACTTT.

This clonotype was seen ten or more times. This chain uses TRBV12-3 or TRBV12-4 with TRBJ1-1, with 8 positions matching TRBD1. The CDR3 has 14 amino acids. Trimming took 6 bases from V and 6 from J; bases not matched to a gene: 9. The chain's CDR3 is CASSQDRVLPEAFF. CDR3 bases: TGTGCCAGCAGCCAGGACAGGGTGTTACCTGAAGCTTTCTTT.

The chain links TRBV15 to TRBJ2-2; 7 nucleotides match TRBD2. V was clipped by 2 bases and J by 4 bases; unmatched bases: 7. The CDR3 runs 16 residues. Germline values: CDR1 LNHNV, CDR2 YYDKDF (reference sequence). Written as DNA, the CDR3 is TGTGCCACCAGCAGAATAGCGGGTTCAGGCACCGGGGAGCTGTTTTTT. Protein sequence: CATSRIAGSGTGELFF.

J is TRBJ2-2 and V is TRBV4-3; the match to TRBD2 covers 10 bases. The CDR3 totals 15 residues. CDR1 and CDR2 (germline): LGHNA, YSLEER. V lost 4 bases, J lost 4 bases, and 3 bases stayed unmatched. CDR3 nucleotide sequence: TGCGCCAGCAGCCGCGAGCGGGAGGGCACCGGGGAGCTGTTTTTT. It translates to CASSREREGTGELFF.

This clonotype was observed at least ten times. The genes are TRBV11-2 and TRBJ1-1; TRBD1 aligns across 9 bases. V was clipped by 1 base and J by 5 bases; unmatched bases: 2. This CDR3 spans 14 amino acids. From germline, CDR1 is SGHAT and CDR2 FQNNGV. The CDR3 region is CASSLGDRATEAFF. CDR3 DNA: TGTGCCAGCAGCTTAGGGGACAGGGCAACTGAAGCTTTCTTT.

V and J are TRBV7-8 and TRBJ2-3; D call uncertain. The ends were cut back, 1 base at V and 3 bases at J, with 11 bases in the middle. The CDR3 extends over 15 amino acids. CDR1 is SGHVS, CDR2 FQNEAQ, per germline. The CDR3 nucleotides are TGTGCCAGCAGCTTAGAGGCAGAAACAACAGATACGCAGTATTTT. This gives the protein CASSLEAETTDTQYF. The whole variable domain, filled in from reference TRBV7-8 and TRBJ2-3, reads GAGVSQSPRYKVAKRGQDVALRCDPISGHVSLFWYQQALGQGPEFLTYFQNEAQLDKSGLPSDRFFAERPEGSVSTLKIQRTQQEDSAVYLCASSLEAETTDTQYFGPGTRLTVL.

This sequence joins TRBV2 and TRBJ1-1, with D possibly TRBD1 on 5 matching bases. Germline V gene lookup returns CDR1 SNHLY and CDR2 FYNNEI. This CDR3 comprises 14 residues. The V end was cut by 2 bases, the J end by 5 bases, with 12 bases between. The CDR3 DNA reads as TGTGCCAGCAGTGAATGGGGGGTGAGGACTGAAGCTTTCTTT. Amino acids: CASSEWGVRTEAFF.

The J gene is TRBJ1-1, the V gene TRBV14; D call uncertain. Germline values: CDR1 SGHDN, CDR2 FVKESK. The CDR3 extends over 14 amino acids. V dropped 1 base and J dropped 2 bases, with 8 bases sitting between them. CDR3 sequence (DNA): TGTGCCAGCAGCCAAGGGGCAGTTAACACTGAAGCTTTCTTT. It yields the protein CASSQGAVNTEAFF.

In its sample, this clonotype was seen a few times. This chain connects TRBV14 to TRBJ1-2; D remains unclear. V lost 4 bases and J lost 3, with 6 bases in between. Germline V lookup: CDR1 SGHDN, CDR2 FVKESK. CDR3 size: 12 residues. CDR3 bases: TGTGCCAGCAGCCCCGGATACTATGGCTACACCTTC. Translation: CASSPGYYGYTF.

The V and J genes are TRBV3-1 and TRBJ2-4, with 10 nucleotides matching TRBD2. The CDR3 consists of 18 residues. Looked up from germline, CDR1 is LGHDT and CDR2 is YNNKEL (reference sequence). Germline trimming cut 2 bases from V and 2 bases from J; bases unmatched to any gene: 9. For the CDR3, the DNA is TGTGCCAGCAGCCAATCCCGAAGCGGGGGGGCGTCCAAAAACATTCAGTACTTC. The encoded protein is CASSQSRSGGASKNIQYF. The entire variable domain, with the rest obtained from reference TRBV3-1 and TRBJ2-4, is as follows: DTAVSQTPKYLVTQMGNDKSIKCEQNLGHDTMYWYKQDSKKFLKIMFSYNNKELIINETVPNRFSPKSPDKAHLNLHINSLELGDSAVYFCASSQSRSGGASKNIQYFGAGTRLSVL.

This clonotype was detected many times. The chain is built from TRBV2 and TRBJ2-7; TRBD2 matches at 9 bases. The CDR3 totals 16 residues. J was trimmed by 5 bases and V by 6 bases; bases with no gene match: 14. Per the germline V gene, CDR1 is SNHLY and CDR2 is FYNNEI. CDR3 in amino acids: CASSRLLSGRMNEQYF. CDR3 DNA: TGTGCCAGCAGCCGCCTCCTTAGCGGGAGAATGAACGAGCAGTACTTC. Looking up the rest from reference TRBV2 and TRBJ2-7 gives the full variable domain: EPEVTQTPSHQVTQMGQEVILRCVPISNHLYFYWYRQILGQKVEFLVSFYNNEISEKSEIFDDQFSVERPDGSNFTLKIRSTKLEDSAMYFCASSRLLSGRMNEQYFGPGTRLTVT.

This chain links TRBV5-4 with TRBJ2-7, with 9 bases that match TRBD1. This CDR3 spans 15 amino acids. Trimming at V came to 4 bases and at J to 0 bases, leaving 5 bases not matched to a gene. Germline values: CDR1 SGHNT, CDR2 YYREEE (reference sequence). CDR3 DNA: TGTGCCAGCAGCATTGGACAGGGGCGCTCCTACGAGCAGTACTTC. This encodes CASSIGQGRSYEQYF.

The chain has TRBV29-1 and TRBJ2-2; D may be TRBD1 (5 bases). This CDR3 region has 14 residues. Deletions cut 6 bases from V and 7 bases from J, with 18 bases between. CDR1 is SQVTM and CDR2 is ANQGSEA in the germline V gene. The CDR3 here is CSVQRGLGNGELFF. CDR3 in DNA: TGCAGCGTCCAAAGGGGCCTAGGAAACGGGGAGCTGTTTTTT.

This clonotype was recorded at least ten times. This chain joins TRBV4-3 and TRBJ1-2; no reliable D call. The germline CDR1 and CDR2 sequences are LGHNA and YSLEER. Trimming pared 4 bases from V and 2 bases from J, leaving 11 bases between. This CDR3 has 14 residues. CDR3 region: CASSPIRENYGYTF. Written as DNA, the CDR3 is TGCGCCAGCAGCCCCATTAGAGAGAACTATGGCTACACCTTC.

The gene calls are TRBV5-7 and TRBJ2-7; 8 bases agree with TRBD2. TRBV5-7 is filed as an ORF, its function uncertain. J was trimmed by 3 bases and V by 2 bases; bases with no gene match: 4. The CDR3 is 14 residues long. In nucleotides, the CDR3 is TGTGCCAGCAGCTTCGGGGGGGCGATCTACGAGCAGTACTTC. This translates into CASSFGGAIYEQYF.

The V gene is TRBV28, the J gene TRBJ1-5; D uncertain. The germline CDR1 and CDR2 sequences are MDHEN and SYDVKM. Trimming stripped 4 bases from V and 6 bases from J, with 7 bases between. The CDR3 spans 12 residues. The CDR3 nucleotides are TGTGCCAGCAGTTCATGGGGTCAGCCCCAGCATTTT. This translates into CASSSWGQPQHF. Supplemented by reference TRBV28 and TRBJ1-5, the full variable domain reads DVKVTQSSRYLVKRTGEKVFLECVQDMDHENMFWYRQDPGLGLRLIYFSYDVKMKEKGDIPEGYSVSREKKERFSLILESASTNQTSMYLCASSSWGQPQHFGDGTRLSIL.

V gene TRBV11-2 combines with J gene TRBJ2-4; D is undetermined. CDR1 and CDR2 (germline): SGHAT, FQNNGV. V was cut by 5 bases and J by 0 bases, with 11 bases left in between. CDR3 length: 15 amino acids. CDR3 bases: TGTGCCAGCAGCGGTCCGACGCTAGCCAAAAACATTCAGTACTTC. Amino acid sequence: CASSGPTLAKNIQYF.